The clone carrying this TCR beta chain was counted a few times. The data derive from a study of human T cells and chemical hapten exposure. TCRdb re-derived calls from the RACE reads in MiXCR, one entry per CDR3 protein. Of 52,000 or so distinct CDR3 sequences in the sample, more than 8% were seen once. Noted time point: pre-sensitization, week 0. Treatment given: therapeutic diphenylcyclopropenone sensitization with weekly scalp DPC. The TCR comes from a man in his forties or fifties with alopecia areata. Some clones in this sample may be carry-over from other donors' samples. The sequenced sample was whole blood, obtained in connection with sensitization to the hapten diphenylcyclopropenone (DPC).

The CDR3 loop reads CASSKAGRTDTQYF. The CDR3 region has the DNA TGTGCCAGTAGTAAGGCGGGACGCACAGATACGCAGTATTTT. The V call is TRBV19, the J call TRBJ2-3; possibly TRBD2 for D (6 bases). The V and J ends lost 4 bases and 1 base respectively, with 9 bases between them. The V gene's germline CDR1 is LNHDA and CDR2 SQIVND (reference sequence). The length of the CDR3 is 14 residues.